Following are 9 T cell receptor beta chains from one sample sequenced in a study of cytomegalovirus exposure and HLA in healthy donors. Primers included in the PCR were 60 Vbeta and 13 Jbeta primers. Profiled with immunoSEQ multiplex PCR; TCRdb holds only in-frame clones, not every one. The data contain approximately 180,000 clones, around nine tenths of them singletons. Sequencing was done on a sample of PBMCs. These receptor sequences come from a woman aged 18-30 years in good health and CMV-seronegative.

Comments on this clone: At the DNA level, this CDR3 is encoded by other sequences in the same sample as well. The rearrangement uses TRBV9 and TRBJ2-2; tentative D call: TRBD2 (6 bases). The CDR3 runs to 14 residues. Deletions cut 2 bases from V and 4 bases from J, with 9 bases between. Germline V gene data show CDR1 as SGDLS and CDR2 as YYNGEE. The CDR3 protein is CASSVGGGTGELFF. The CDR3 DNA reads as TGTGCCAGCAGCGTTGGGGGAGGCACCGGGGAGCTGTTTTTT.

The gene calls are TRBV2 and TRBJ1-2; D gene ambiguous. V shed 1 base and J shed 5 bases, with 5 bases lying between them. This CDR3 contains 12 residues. Looked up from germline, CDR1 is SNHLY and CDR2 is FYNNEI. CDR3 sequence reads: CASSEDQYGYTF. The CDR3 region has the DNA TGTGCCAGCAGTGAAGACCAGTATGGCTACACCTTC.

CDR3 bases: TGTGCCAGCAGCGTAGCTTTTAGCGGGAGGCTTACCACCGGGGAGCTGTTTTTT. It translates to CASSVAFSGRLTTGELFF. J is TRBJ2-2 and V is TRBV9, with 10 bases aligning to TRBD2. This CDR3 is built from 18 residues. The germline V gene has CDR1 SGDLS and CDR2 YYNGEE. V lost 0 bases to trimming and J lost 4 bases; unmatched junction nucleotides: 9.

This rearrangement joins TRBV28 to TRBJ2-7, with 11 bases that match TRBD1. Trimming at V came to 6 bases and at J to 5 bases, leaving 9 bases not matched to a gene. This CDR3 comprises 15 residues. Germline CDR1 MDHEN, CDR2 SYDVKM. Here the CDR3 reads CASRSLDRGRHEQYF. CDR3 DNA: TGTGCCAGCAGATCCTTGGACAGGGGGCGTCACGAGCAGTACTTC.

The rearrangement links TRBV6-5 to TRBJ2-7; 8 bases are shared with TRBD1. Germline trimming cut 5 bases from V and 6 bases from J; bases unmatched to any gene: 9. The germline CDR1 and CDR2 sequences are MNHEY and SVGAGI. There are 14 residues in the CDR3. Here the CDR3 DNA reads TGTGCCAGCAGTCAGACAGGGGCCCCCAGCGAGCAGTACTTC. Protein: CASSQTGAPSEQYF.

The chain employs TRBV19 and TRBJ2-7; TRBD2 might be the D (5 bases). Germline values: CDR1 LNHDA, CDR2 SQIVND (reference sequence). The CDR3 has 15 residues. Trimming cost V 1 base and J 0 bases, with 10 bases left between them. The CDR3 loop is CASSIGGPSSYEQYF. In DNA form, the CDR3 reads TGTGCCAGTAGTATAGGCGGGCCTTCCTCCTACGAGCAGTACTTC.

This chain joins TRBV28 and TRBJ2-1; D not certain. Germline V gene sequence: CDR1 MDHEN, CDR2 SYDVKM. CDR3 length equals 16 residues. V gave up 5 bases and J gave up 8 bases, with 22 bases separating them. The chain's CDR3 is CASSDSSRVEFDEQFF. In DNA form, the CDR3 reads TGTGCCAGCAGTGACTCCTCTCGGGTCGAGTTTGATGAGCAGTTCTTC.

The chain links TRBV10-3 to TRBJ1-1; 8 bases are a match to TRBD1. This CDR3 region has 15 residues. V shed 3 bases and J 1 base; nucleotides not matched to a gene: 4. Germline values: CDR1 ENHRY, CDR2 SYGVKD. CDR3 nucleotide sequence: TGTGCCATCAGTGATATAGACAGGGGGAACACTGAAGCTTTCTTT. Amino acids: CAISDIDRGNTEAFF.

The CDR3 coding sequence is TGTGCCAGCAGCTTAAGCGGTGCGCTACTTCAGTATTTT. Residues: CASSLSGALLQYF. The chain employs TRBV11-2 and TRBJ2-3; tentative D call: TRBD2 (5 bases). The germline V gene encodes CDR1 SGHAT and CDR2 FQNNGV. V lost 2 bases, J lost 12 bases, and 15 bases lay in between. CDR3 length: 13 residues.